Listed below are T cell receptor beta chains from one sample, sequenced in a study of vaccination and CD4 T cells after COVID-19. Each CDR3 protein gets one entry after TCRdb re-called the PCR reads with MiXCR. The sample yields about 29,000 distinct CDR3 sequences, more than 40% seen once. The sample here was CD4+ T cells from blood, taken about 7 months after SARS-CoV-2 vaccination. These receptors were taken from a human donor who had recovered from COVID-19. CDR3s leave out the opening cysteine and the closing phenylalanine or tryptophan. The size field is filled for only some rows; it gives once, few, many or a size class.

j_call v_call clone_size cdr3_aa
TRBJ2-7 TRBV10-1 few ASSVTRGNEQY
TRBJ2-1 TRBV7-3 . ASRLAGGNEQF
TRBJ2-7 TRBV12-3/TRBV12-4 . ASSRSRVGYEQY
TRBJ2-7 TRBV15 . ATSAPGFGGKSSYEQY
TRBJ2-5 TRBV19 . ASSSRRTGEDQETQY
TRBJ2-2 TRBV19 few ASTRGGGTGELF
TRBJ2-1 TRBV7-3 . ASSLTAGRDYREGGYNEQF
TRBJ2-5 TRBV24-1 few ATSEGPVETQY
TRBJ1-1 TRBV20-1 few SARVGANTEAF
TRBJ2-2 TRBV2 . ASISGAGELF
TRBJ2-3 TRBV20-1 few SAPEREKVDTQY
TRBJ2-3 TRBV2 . ASNPPFTDTQY
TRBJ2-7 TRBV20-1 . SARGTVDSYEQY
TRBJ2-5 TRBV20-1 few SAGRGRRETQY
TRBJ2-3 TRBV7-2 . ASSYRDGAQY
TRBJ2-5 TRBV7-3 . ASSFSGGVQETQY
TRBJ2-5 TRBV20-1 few SARDLSGAVETQY
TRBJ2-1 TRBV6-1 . ASRLAGGSSSYNEQF
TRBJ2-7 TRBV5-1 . ASSFERGREQY
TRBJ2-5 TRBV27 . ASSSLQGQETQY
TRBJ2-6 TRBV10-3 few AISESIGSRPGANVLT
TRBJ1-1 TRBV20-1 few SARVSGERGAF
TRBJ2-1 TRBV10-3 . AIQRDNEQF
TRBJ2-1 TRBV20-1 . SARDTREGKGNEQF
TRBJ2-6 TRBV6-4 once ASSEDGSLYSGANVLT
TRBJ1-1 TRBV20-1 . SAALGQMNTEAF
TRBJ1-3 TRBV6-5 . ASSYRDSGDTIY
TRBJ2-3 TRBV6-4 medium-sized ASSDSGTSGTDTQY
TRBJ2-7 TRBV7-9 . ASSSSGGLDEQY
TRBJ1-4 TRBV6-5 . ASSYSQGLHEKLF
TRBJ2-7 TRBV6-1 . ASKMGPVSSYEQY
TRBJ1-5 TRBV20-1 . SARMGRPSNQPQH
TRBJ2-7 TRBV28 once ASSPPPGRESSRTYEQY
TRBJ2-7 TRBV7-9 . ASSLDLAGGAYEQY
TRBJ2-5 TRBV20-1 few SARDWTSGSDVETQY
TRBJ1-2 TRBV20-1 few SAGGQGKNYGYT
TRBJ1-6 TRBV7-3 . ASSLTQNSPLH
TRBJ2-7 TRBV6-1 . ASSPASGSYEQY
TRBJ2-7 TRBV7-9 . ASSLAGVSYEQY
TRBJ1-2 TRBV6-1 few ASTDRSWYGYT
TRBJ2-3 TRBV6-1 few ASTPGIGRGTDTQY
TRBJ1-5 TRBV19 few ASSTVGQGVPQH
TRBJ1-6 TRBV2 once ASRVDWASYNSPLH
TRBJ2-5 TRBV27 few ASSLYGGMGETQY
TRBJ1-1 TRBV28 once ASIQGGILKNTEAF